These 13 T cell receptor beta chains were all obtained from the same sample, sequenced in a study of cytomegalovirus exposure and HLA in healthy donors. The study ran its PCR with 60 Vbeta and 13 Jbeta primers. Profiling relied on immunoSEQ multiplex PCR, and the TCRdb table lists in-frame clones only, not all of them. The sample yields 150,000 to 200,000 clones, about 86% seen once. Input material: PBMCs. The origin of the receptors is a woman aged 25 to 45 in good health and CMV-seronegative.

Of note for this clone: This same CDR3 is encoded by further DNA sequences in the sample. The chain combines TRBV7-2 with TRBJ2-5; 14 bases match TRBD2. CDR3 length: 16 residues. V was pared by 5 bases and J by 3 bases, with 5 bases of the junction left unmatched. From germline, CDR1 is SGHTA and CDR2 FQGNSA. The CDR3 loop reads CASSPRLAGGKETQYF. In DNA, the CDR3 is TGTGCCAGCAGCCCCAGACTAGCGGGAGGGAAAGAGACCCAGTACTTC.

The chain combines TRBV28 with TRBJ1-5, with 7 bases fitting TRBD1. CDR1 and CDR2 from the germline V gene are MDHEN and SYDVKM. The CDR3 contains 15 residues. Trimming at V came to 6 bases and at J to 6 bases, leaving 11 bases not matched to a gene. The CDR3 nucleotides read TGTGCCAGCAGGTCCCGGGGCAGGGGGACTCAGCCCCAGCATTTT. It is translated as CASRSRGRGTQPQHF.

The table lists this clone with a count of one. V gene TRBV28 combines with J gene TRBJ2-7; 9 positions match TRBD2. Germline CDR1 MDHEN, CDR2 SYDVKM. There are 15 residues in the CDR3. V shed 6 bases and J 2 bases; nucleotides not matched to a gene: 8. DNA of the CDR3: TGTGCCAGCAGACCGGGGACTAGCAGGACCTACGAGCAGTACTTC. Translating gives CASRPGTSRTYEQYF.

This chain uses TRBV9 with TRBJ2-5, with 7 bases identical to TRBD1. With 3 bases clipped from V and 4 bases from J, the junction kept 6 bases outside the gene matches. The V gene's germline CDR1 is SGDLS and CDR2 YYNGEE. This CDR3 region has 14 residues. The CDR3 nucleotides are TGTGCCAGCAGCGGGGACAGCCGTCGAGAGACCCAGTACTTC. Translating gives CASSGDSRRETQYF.

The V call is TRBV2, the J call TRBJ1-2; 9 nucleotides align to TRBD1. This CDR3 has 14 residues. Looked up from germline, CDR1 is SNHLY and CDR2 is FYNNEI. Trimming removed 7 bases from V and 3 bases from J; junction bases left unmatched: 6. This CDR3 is CASKQQGADYGYTF. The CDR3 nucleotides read TGTGCCAGCAAACAACAGGGGGCAGACTATGGCTACACCTTC. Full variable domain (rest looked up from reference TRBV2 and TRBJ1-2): EPEVTQTPSHQVTQMGQEVILRCVPISNHLYFYWYRQILGQKVEFLVSFYNNEISEKSEIFDDQFSVERPDGSNFTLKIRSTKLEDSAMYFCASKQQGADYGYTFGSGTRLTVV.

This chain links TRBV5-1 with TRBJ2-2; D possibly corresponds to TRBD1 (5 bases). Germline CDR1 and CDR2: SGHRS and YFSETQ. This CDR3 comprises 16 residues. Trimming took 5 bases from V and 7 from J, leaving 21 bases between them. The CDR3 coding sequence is TGCGCCAGCAGTCTCTCTCAGCCAGGGTTTGGCGGGGAGCTGTTTTTT. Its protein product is CASSLSQPGFGGELFF.

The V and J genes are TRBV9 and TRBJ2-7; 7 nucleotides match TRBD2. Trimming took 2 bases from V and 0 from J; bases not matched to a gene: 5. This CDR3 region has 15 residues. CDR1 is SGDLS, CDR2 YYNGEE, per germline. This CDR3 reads CASSVGGSSSYEQYF. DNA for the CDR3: TGTGCCAGCAGCGTCGGGGGGTCCAGCTCCTACGAGCAGTACTTC.

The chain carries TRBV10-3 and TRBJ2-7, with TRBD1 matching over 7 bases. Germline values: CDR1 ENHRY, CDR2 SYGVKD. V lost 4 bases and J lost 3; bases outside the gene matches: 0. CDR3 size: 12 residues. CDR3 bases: TGTGCCATCAGTGGGGACAGCTACGAGCAGTACTTC. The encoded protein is CAISGDSYEQYF.

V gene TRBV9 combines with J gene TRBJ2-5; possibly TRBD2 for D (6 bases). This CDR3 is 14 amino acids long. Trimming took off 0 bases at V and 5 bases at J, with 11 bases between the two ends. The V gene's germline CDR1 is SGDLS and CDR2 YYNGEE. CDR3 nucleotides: TGTGCCAGCAGCGTAGGGGGAGGAACGGAGACCCAGTACTTC. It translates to CASSVGGGTETQYF.

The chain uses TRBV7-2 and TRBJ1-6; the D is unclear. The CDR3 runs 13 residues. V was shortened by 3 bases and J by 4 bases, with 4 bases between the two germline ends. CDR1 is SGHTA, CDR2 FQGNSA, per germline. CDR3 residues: CASSFGYNSPLHF. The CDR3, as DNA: TGTGCCAGCAGCTTCGGTTATAATTCACCCCTCCACTTT.

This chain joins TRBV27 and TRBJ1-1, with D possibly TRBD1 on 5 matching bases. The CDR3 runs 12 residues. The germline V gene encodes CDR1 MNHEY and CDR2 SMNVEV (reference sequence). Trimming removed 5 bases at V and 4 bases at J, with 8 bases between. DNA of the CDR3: TGTGCCAGCAGTCAGGGTGGCACTGAAGCTTTCTTT. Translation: CASSQGGTEAFF.

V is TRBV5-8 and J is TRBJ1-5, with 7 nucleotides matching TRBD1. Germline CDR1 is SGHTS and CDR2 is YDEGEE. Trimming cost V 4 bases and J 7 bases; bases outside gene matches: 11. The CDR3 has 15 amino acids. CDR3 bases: TGTGCCAGCAGCCCGGAAAACAGGGGTAACCAGCCCCAGCATTTT. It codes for CASSPENRGNQPQHF.

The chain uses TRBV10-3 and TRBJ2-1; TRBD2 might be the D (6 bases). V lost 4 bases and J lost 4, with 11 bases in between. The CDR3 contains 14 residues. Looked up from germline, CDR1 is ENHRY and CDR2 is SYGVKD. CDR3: CAISAGGVYNEQFF. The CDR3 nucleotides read TGTGCCATCAGTGCCGGAGGGGTTTACAATGAGCAGTTCTTC.